One and the same sample provided the 2 T cell receptor beta chains below, sequenced in a study of shared clonotypes between healthy human individuals. Clones were sequenced by immunoSEQ multiplex PCR, and TCRdb holds only the in-frame ones, with some missing. The profile shows around 2.3 million clones, under 97% of them singletons. Sequenced input: naive CD4+ T cells sorted from blood. Subset here: CD45RA+ positively selected. These receptors were collected from a young man in good health.

The chain couples TRBV7-8 to TRBJ2-7; maybe TRBD1 (5 bases). CDR1 is SGHVS and CDR2 is FQNEAQ in the germline V gene. The CDR3 covers 13 residues. V lost 5 bases and J lost 4, with 12 bases in between. The CDR3 reads CASSAAGSYEQYF. The CDR3 region has the DNA TGTGCCAGCAGCGCAGCAGGGTCTTACGAGCAGTACTTC.

The count of this clone is one. The J gene is TRBJ2-3, the V gene TRBV11-3; TRBD2 aligns across 7 bases. This CDR3 spans 17 amino acids. Trimming took 2 bases from V and 5 from J; bases not matched to a gene: 13. Germline CDR1 SGHNT, CDR2 YENEEA. CDR3 nucleotide sequence: TGTGCCAGCAGCTTAAGCCGATATGGCGGGAGCGGAGATACGCAGTATTTT. Its protein is CASSLSRYGGSGDTQYF.